The 12 T cell receptor beta chains in this list originate from one sample, sequenced in a study of cytomegalovirus exposure and HLA in healthy donors. Amplification used 60 Vbeta primers and 13 Jbeta primers. Sequencing was performed with immunoSEQ multiplex PCR; in TCRdb, only in-frame clones are kept and a portion is missing. In the table there are more than 85,000 clones, about 77% of which are singletons. The sequencing input was PBMCs. Receptors originate from a woman between 18 and 29 years old in good health and CMV-seropositive.

As to this clone: One end of the junction varies from germline; a read error may be responsible. The V call is TRBV28, the J call TRBJ1-2; D might be TRBD1 (6 bases). Germline values: CDR1 MDHEN, CDR2 SYDVKM. The CDR3 has 9 residues. DNA for the CDR3: TGTGCCAGCAGCCCTGGACAGAACTTC. Its protein is CASSPGQNF.

This chain connects TRBV7-9 to TRBJ2-1, with 12 bases that match TRBD2. Trimming at V came to 2 bases and at J to 4 bases, leaving 12 bases not matched to a gene. Germline V gives CDR1 SEHNR, CDR2 FQNEAQ (reference sequence). CDR3 length equals 19 residues. In nucleotides, the CDR3 is TGTGCCAGCAGCTTACCGGGACTAGCGGGCCCACTGGGTTACAATGAGCAGTTCTTC. Translated, it gives CASSLPGLAGPLGYNEQFF.

In its sample, this clone was seen a few times. The chain employs TRBV6-1 and TRBJ2-1, with TRBD2 matching 8 bases. Germline V lookup: CDR1 MNHNS, CDR2 SASEGT. The J segment lost 8 bases and the V segment lost 4 bases, leaving 4 bases of the junction unmatched. The CDR3 contains 13 residues. The CDR3 nucleotides read TGTGCCAGCAGTGGGGTAGCGGGACATGAGCAGTTCTTC. Translated, it gives CASSGVAGHEQFF.

The CDR3 sequence is CASSAGQVPGYEQYF. The CDR3 region has the DNA TGTGCCAGCTCGGCCGGACAGGTCCCAGGGTACGAGCAGTACTTC. The chain is built from TRBV18 and TRBJ2-7, with 7 bases aligning to TRBD1. Trimming at V came to 6 bases and at J to 4 bases, leaving 12 bases not matched to a gene. CDR3 length: 15 amino acids. Germline-derived CDR1 and CDR2 are KGHSH and LQKENI.

The chain employs TRBV28 and TRBJ1-4; TRBD1 matches at 8 bases. J lost 6 bases, V lost 5 bases, and 14 bases had no gene match. The CDR3 length is 17 residues. In germline, CDR1 is MDHEN, CDR2 SYDVKM. In DNA form, the CDR3 reads TGTGCCAGCAGTCCGCCCTTCCTGACAGGGGCGGATGAAAAACTGTTTTTT. Its translation: CASSPPFLTGADEKLFF. The full variable domain, rest sourced from reference TRBV28 and TRBJ1-4, is DVKVTQSSRYLVKRTGEKVFLECVQDMDHENMFWYRQDPGLGLRLIYFSYDVKMKEKGDIPEGYSVSREKKERFSLILESASTNQTSMYLCASSPPFLTGADEKLFFGSGTQLSVL.

This clone is medium-sized (0.01 to 0.1%) in the sample. The V call is TRBV7-8, the J call TRBJ1-2, with D perhaps TRBD1 (6 bases). Trimming left V 1 base short and J 8 bases short, with 17 bases between. Per germline, CDR1 SGHVS and CDR2 FQNEAQ. The CDR3 has 15 amino acids. The CDR3 is CASSLERGQMEGYTF. CDR3 sequence (DNA): TGTGCCAGCAGCTTAGAGCGGGGACAAATGGAAGGCTACACCTTC.

The chain employs TRBV29-1 and TRBJ2-7, with 9 positions matching TRBD1. The CDR3 covers 15 residues. Germline trimming cut 2 bases from V and 3 bases from J; bases unmatched to any gene: 8. Germline V CDR1 and CDR2: SQVTM, ANQGSEA. The CDR3 spells CSVENGTGIFYEQYF. The CDR3 DNA sequence: TGCAGCGTTGAAAACGGGACAGGGATATTCTACGAGCAGTACTTC.

The J gene is TRBJ1-2, the V gene TRBV30; tentative D call: TRBD1 (5 bases). Trimming pared 5 bases from V and 8 bases from J, leaving 21 bases between. CDR3 length equals 14 residues. CDR1 GTSNPN and CDR2 SVGIG come from the germline V gene (reference sequence). The CDR3, as DNA: TGTGCCTGGCTACCGATAGGGGAACCTCGAGGCTACACCTTC. It specifies CAWLPIGEPRGYTF.

This clone was detected a few times. V gene TRBV4-3 combines with J gene TRBJ2-3; 7 bases agree with TRBD1. The germline V gene encodes CDR1 LGHNA and CDR2 YSLEER. The CDR3 runs 16 residues. V gave up 5 bases and J gave up 3 bases; unmatched junction bases: 11. The CDR3 bases are TGCGCCAGCAGCGTCCAGACAGGGATTGGAACAGATACGCAGTATTTT. Its protein product is CASSVQTGIGTDTQYF.

The V and J genes are TRBV7-9 and TRBJ2-1, with 8 bases fitting TRBD2. Germline V gene data show CDR1 as SEHNR and CDR2 as FQNEAQ (reference sequence). Trimming at V came to 5 bases and at J to 6 bases, leaving 12 bases not matched to a gene. The CDR3 length is 16 residues. CDR3 in DNA: TGTGCCAGCAGCCTCGGGGGAGCGGGAGCACCCAATGAGCAGTTCTTC. Translating gives CASSLGGAGAPNEQFF.

This clone came up a few times. The gene calls are TRBV7-2 and TRBJ2-7, with D maybe TRBD1 (5 bases). V was clipped by 5 bases and J by 4 bases, with 9 bases between them. The CDR3 extends over 12 amino acids. CDR1 SGHTA and CDR2 FQGNSA come from the germline V gene. Here the CDR3 reads CASSHGHYEQYF. The CDR3 bases are TGTGCCAGCAGCCATGGACATTACGAGCAGTACTTC. Complete variable domain (other parts from reference TRBV7-2 and TRBJ2-7): GAGVSQSPSNKVTEKGKDVELRCDPISGHTALYWYRQSLGQGLEFLIYFQGNSAPDKSGLPSDRFSAERTGGSVSTLTIQRTQQEDSAVYLCASSHGHYEQYFGPGTRLTVT.

The chain uses TRBV27 and TRBJ2-1; D is possibly TRBD2 (5 bases). V was pared by 1 base and J by 3 bases, with 13 bases between. Germline assignment: CDR1 MNHEY and CDR2 SMNVEV (reference sequence). The CDR3 is 16 amino acids. The CDR3 DNA is TGTGCCAGCAGTTTATTCGTTAGAGCGGACTACAATGAGCAGTTCTTC. Its translation is CASSLFVRADYNEQFF.